Each of the 9 T cell receptor beta chains below was sequenced from the same sample in a study of shared clonotypes between healthy human individuals. Sequencing used immunoSEQ multiplex PCR; TCRdb keeps in-frame clones, though not all of them. The repertoire holds millions of clones, with roughly 92% as singletons. Sequenced input: naive CD4+ T cells sorted from blood. Subset defined: CD45RA+ positively selected. Receptors originate from a man aged 18-30 years in good health.

The chain links TRBV7-9 to TRBJ1-5; D is uncertain. The V end lost 5 bases, the J end lost 0 bases, and 17 bases lay between the germline ends. Germline assignment: CDR1 SEHNR and CDR2 FQNEAQ (reference sequence). The CDR3 loop spans 17 amino acids. Written as DNA, the CDR3 is TGTGCCAGCAGCCTATCGAGCGGTTTACATAGCAATCAGCCCCAGCATTTT. Protein product: CASSLSSGLHSNQPQHF. Full variable domain (missing parts from reference TRBV7-9 and TRBJ1-5): DTGVSQNPRHKITKRGQNVTFRCDPISEHNRLYWYRQTLGQGPEFLTYFQNEAQLEKSRLLSDRFSAERPKGSFSTLEIQRTEQGDSAMYLCASSLSSGLHSNQPQHFGDGTRLSIL.

The J gene is TRBJ2-7, the V gene TRBV4-1; TRBD1 matches at 9 bases. The germline V gene has CDR1 MGHRA and CDR2 YSYEKL. Trimming cost V 4 bases and J 3 bases; bases outside gene matches: 7. CDR3 length equals 15 residues. DNA of the CDR3: TGCGCCAGCAGCCCCCGACAGGGGGTAATCTACGAGCAGTACTTC. It is translated as CASSPRQGVIYEQYF.

V is TRBV4-1 and J is TRBJ2-5; D is possibly TRBD1 (6 bases). The CDR3 spans 16 residues. Germline-derived CDR1 and CDR2 are MGHRA and YSYEKL. Trimming pared 3 bases from V and 1 base from J, leaving 15 bases between. The CDR3 region is CASSHGQNSVQETQYF. The CDR3 region has the DNA TGCGCCAGCAGCCACGGACAGAATTCCGTCCAAGAGACCCAGTACTTC.

The chain joins TRBV15 to TRBJ1-5; D remains unclear. The V end lost 0 bases, the J end lost 1 base, and 16 bases lay between the germline ends. Germline lookup yields CDR1 LNHNV and CDR2 YYDKDF (reference sequence). This CDR3 is 18 amino acids long. In DNA form, the CDR3 reads TGTGCCACCAGCAGAGATACGGTGAGGGCCGCGAGCAATCAGCCCCAGCATTTT. Protein: CATSRDTVRAASNQPQHF.

The V call is TRBV7-3, the J call TRBJ1-2, with 7 bases that match TRBD1. V gave up 11 bases and J gave up 3 bases; unmatched junction bases: 6. Germline CDR1 SGHTA, CDR2 FQGTGA. This CDR3 region has 12 residues. The CDR3 loop is CARWDRHYGYTF. The CDR3 DNA sequence: TGTGCCCGCTGGGACAGACACTATGGCTACACCTTC.

The V call is TRBV7-3, the J call TRBJ2-7, with 10 bases matching TRBD2. The germline CDR1 and CDR2 sequences are SGHTA and FQGTGA. V lost 5 bases and J lost 6; bases outside the gene matches: 10. CDR3 length equals 15 residues. In DNA, the CDR3 is TGTGCCAGCAGCGTAGCAGCGGGGGGGCATCTCGAGCAGTACTTC. Translated: CASSVAAGGHLEQYF.

The rearrangement links TRBV4-3 to TRBJ2-5, with 7 bases matching TRBD1. The germline V gene has CDR1 LGHNA and CDR2 YSLEER. The CDR3 is 14 amino acids. V lost 3 bases to trimming and J lost 1 base; unmatched junction nucleotides: 2. CDR3 sequence: CASSHQGVQETQYF. The CDR3 DNA follows: TGCGCCAGCAGCCACCAGGGGGTCCAAGAGACCCAGTACTTC.

The chain has TRBV5-1 and TRBJ2-7; the match to TRBD1 covers 9 bases. Germline CDR1 SGHRS, CDR2 YFSETQ. Trimming removed 4 bases from V and 3 bases from J; junction bases left unmatched: 5. There are 14 residues in the CDR3. The CDR3 coding sequence is TGCGCCAGCAGCCCGGGACAGGGTCACTACGAGCAGTACTTC. Translation gives CASSPGQGHYEQYF.

The chain joins TRBV6-1 to TRBJ2-1; D not certain. The CDR3 is 11 residues long. Germline V lookup: CDR1 MNHNS, CDR2 SASEGT. Trimming removed 2 bases from V and 8 bases from J, with 4 bases in between. CDR3 amino acids: CASSEWYEQFF. The CDR3 nucleotides read TGTGCCAGCAGTGAATGGTATGAGCAGTTCTTC.